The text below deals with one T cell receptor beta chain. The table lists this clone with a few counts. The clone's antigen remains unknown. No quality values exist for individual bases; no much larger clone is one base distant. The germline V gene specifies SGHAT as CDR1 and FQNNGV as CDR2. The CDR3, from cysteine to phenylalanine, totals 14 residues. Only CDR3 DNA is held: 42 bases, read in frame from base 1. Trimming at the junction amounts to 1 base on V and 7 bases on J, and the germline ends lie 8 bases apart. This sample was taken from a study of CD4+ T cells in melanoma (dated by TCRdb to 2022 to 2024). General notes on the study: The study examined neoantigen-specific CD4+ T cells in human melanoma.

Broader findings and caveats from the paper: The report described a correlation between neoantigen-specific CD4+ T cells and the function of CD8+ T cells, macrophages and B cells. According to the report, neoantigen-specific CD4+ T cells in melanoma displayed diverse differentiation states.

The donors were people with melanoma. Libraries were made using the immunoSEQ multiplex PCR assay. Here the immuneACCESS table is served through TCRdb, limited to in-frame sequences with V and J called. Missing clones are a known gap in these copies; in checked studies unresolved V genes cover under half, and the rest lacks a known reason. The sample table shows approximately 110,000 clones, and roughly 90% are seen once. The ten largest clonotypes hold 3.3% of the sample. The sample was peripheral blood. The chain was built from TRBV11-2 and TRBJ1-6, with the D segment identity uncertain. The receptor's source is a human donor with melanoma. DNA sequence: TGTGCCAGCAGCTTAGGCGTCCCAAATTCACCCCTCCACTTT. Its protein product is CASSLGVPNSPLHF.